This record covers a single T cell receptor (beta chain). At one end, the junction sequence differs from germline, possibly due to a read error. This sample was taken from a study of tumor-infiltrating lymphocytes in primary liver carcinoma. Study-level background: Tumors, staged T1-T3 N0M0, spanned 4.2 to 10 cm.

Scientists recovered RNA and DNA together from around 20-30 mg of unsorted bulk tissue. Reverse transcription of 500 to 650 ng total RNA with a constant-region primer produced TCR beta cDNA. Three rounds of nested multiplex PCR with slightly modified ARM-PCR produced TCR beta libraries. Use of TRBV1-TRBV30 forward primers with a C-beta reverse primer characterized the first two PCR rounds, which lasted approximately 11 cycles each. One entry per CDR3 protein results from TCRdb running MiXCR on the multiplex PCR reads. The sample shows about 120,000 distinct CDR3 sequences, under 70% of them seen only once. Looked up from germline, CDR1 is SGHTA and CDR2 is FQGNSA. This CDR3 is built from 13 residues.

The chain is built from TRBV7-2 and TRBJ2-3; no reliable D call. This clonotype originated in a woman aged 55-75 years with primary liver carcinoma and hepatitis B virus infection. The sequencing sample was made of tumor-adjacent normal liver tissue. CDR3 in amino acids: CPSSLKRTDTQYF. The CDR3 bases are TGTCCCAGCAGCTTAAAACGAACAGATACGCAGTATTTT.